These 9 T cell receptor beta chains were sequenced from one sample in a study of blood T cell repertoires in COVID-19. The assay was immunoSEQ multiplex PCR, and TCRdb's table has in-frame clones only and misses some. The table lists about 200,000 clones, 80% to 90% of them singletons. The sample taken for sequencing was PBMCs or T cells enriched from blood (not recorded which). Every receptor here comes from a woman aged 40 to 50 with acute COVID-19.

The chain couples TRBV18 to TRBJ2-3; 8 nucleotides agree with TRBD1. The V and J ends lost 0 bases and 0 bases, in that order; junction bases with no gene match: 2. Germline values: CDR1 KGHSH, CDR2 LQKENI. CDR3 length equals 16 residues. In DNA form, the CDR3 reads TGTGCCAGCTCACCACCTCAGGGGGCGAGCACAGATACGCAGTATTTT. Encoded protein: CASSPPQGASTDTQYF.

The rearrangement uses TRBV5-4 and TRBJ2-7, with a weak D call TRBD1 (5 bases). V gave up 7 bases and J gave up 4 bases, with 18 bases separating them. CDR3 size: 14 residues. CDR1 is SGHNT and CDR2 is YYREEE in the germline V gene (reference sequence). The chain's CDR3 is CASSRRDSTYEQYF. In DNA form, the CDR3 reads TGTGCCAGCTCCCGACGAGACAGCACTTACGAGCAGTACTTC.

The chain joins TRBV19 to TRBJ1-6; D is uncertain. With 7 bases removed from V and 4 bases from J, the gap between germline ends came to 17 bases. Germline V gene sequence: CDR1 LNHDA, CDR2 SQIVND (reference sequence). The CDR3 sequence is 16 residues long. The CDR3 DNA reads as TGTGCCAGTACCGAGGGCCGATCAAGTTATAATTCACCCCTCCACTTT. It codes for CASTEGRSSYNSPLHF.

This chain joins TRBV5-8 and TRBJ1-4, with unresolved D. Germline V gene data show CDR1 as SGHTS and CDR2 as YDEGEE. The CDR3 contains 18 residues. Trimming took off 4 bases at V and 3 bases at J, with 22 bases between the two ends. CDR3 sequence reads: CASSPGVGRRVPNEKLFF. CDR3 nucleotides: TGTGCCAGCAGCCCAGGAGTAGGGAGAAGAGTCCCTAATGAAAAACTGTTTTTT. The variable domain in full, with the rest retrieved from reference TRBV5-8 and TRBJ1-4, is EAGVTQSPTHLIKTRGQQATLRCSPISGHTSVYWYQQALGLGLQFLLWYDEGEERNRGNFPPRFSGRQFPNYSSELNVNALELEDSALYLCASSPGVGRRVPNEKLFFGSGTQLSVL.

The chain recombines TRBV15 with TRBJ2-3, with D perhaps TRBD2 (5 bases). The ends were cut back, 3 bases at V and 7 bases at J, with 14 bases in the middle. The CDR3 extends over 14 amino acids. Looked up from germline, CDR1 is LNHNV and CDR2 is YYDKDF (reference sequence). CDR3 sequence: CATSSSSGGNTQYF. CDR3 DNA sequence: TGTGCCACCAGCAGTAGTTCCGGAGGAAATACGCAGTATTTT.

This chain connects TRBV7-2 to TRBJ2-2, with TRBD2 matching 9 bases. The junction had 7 bases not matched to a gene; V was cut back by 4 bases and J by 1 base. The CDR3 spans 17 residues. Germline CDR1 is SGHTA and CDR2 is FQGNSA. The CDR3: CASSSRLAEGNTGELFF. The DNA of the CDR3 is TGTGCCAGCAGCTCTCGACTAGCGGAAGGGAACACCGGGGAGCTGTTTTTT.

A remark on this clone: Within the sample, other DNA sequences also encode this same CDR3. CDR3: CASSSYEQYF. CDR3 coding DNA: TGTGCCAGCAGTTCGTACGAGCAGTACTTC. This rearrangement joins TRBV27 to TRBJ2-7; D unclear. The CDR3 is 10 residues long. Germline V lookup: CDR1 MNHEY, CDR2 SMNVEV (reference sequence). Trimming shortened V by 4 bases and J by 4 bases, and 2 bases separated the two germline ends.

V gene TRBV10-3 combines with J gene TRBJ2-5; the D is unclear. The V gene lost 0 bases and the J gene lost 4 bases, with 6 bases spanning the gap. The CDR3 is 13 residues long. Germline V gene sequence: CDR1 ENHRY, CDR2 SYGVKD. The CDR3 reads CAISESTRETQYF. The CDR3 DNA sequence: TGTGCCATCAGTGAGTCGACTCGAGAGACCCAGTACTTC.

V gene TRBV19 combines with J gene TRBJ2-4; 7 nucleotides align to TRBD1. Losses at the gene ends were 2 bases for V and 0 bases for J; bases not matched to a gene: 22. There are 22 residues in the CDR3. The germline gives CDR1 LNHDA, CDR2 SQIVND (reference sequence). The CDR3 nucleotides are TGTGCCAGTAGTATATGGGGACAGCCTTATTCCTATACGAACCTAGCCAAAAACATTCAGTACTTC. This gives the protein CASSIWGQPYSYTNLAKNIQYF.